Listed here are 28 T cell receptor beta chains from one sample, sequenced in a study of cytomegalovirus exposure and HLA in healthy donors. Amplification used 60 Vbeta primers and 13 Jbeta primers. Measured with immunoSEQ multiplex PCR; TCRdb has only the in-frame clones, and not every one. The data hold approximately 130,000 clones, with about 87% observed a single time. Sequencing was performed on PBMCs. The receptors originated from a woman in her twenties or thirties in good health and CMV-seronegative.

CDR3 protein: CASSLGAGETQYF. CDR3 bases: TGTGCCAGCAGCTTAGGTGCGGGGGAGACCCAGTACTTC. The rearrangement links TRBV7-3 to TRBJ2-5; a possible D gene is TRBD2 (6 bases). Looked up from germline, CDR1 is SGHTA and CDR2 is FQGTGA. The CDR3 loop spans 13 amino acids. The V gene lost 2 bases and the J gene lost 5 bases, with 9 bases spanning the gap.

This clone was observed many times. The V gene is TRBV19, the J gene TRBJ1-1, with D maybe TRBD1 (6 bases). The V gene lost 5 bases and the J gene lost 1 base, with 11 bases spanning the gap. This CDR3 region has 14 residues. Germline V gives CDR1 LNHDA, CDR2 SQIVND (reference sequence). The chain's CDR3 is CASSVIQGNTEAFF. The CDR3 region has the DNA TGTGCCAGTAGTGTGATACAGGGGAACACTGAAGCTTTCTTT.

The chain combines TRBV7-2 with TRBJ2-1, with TRBD2 matching over 8 bases. The V and J ends lost 1 base and 8 bases, in that order; junction bases with no gene match: 13. This CDR3 spans 17 amino acids. Germline V gene lookup returns CDR1 SGHTA and CDR2 FQGNSA. This CDR3 is CASSLGSWLAGVYEQFF. CDR3 in DNA: TGTGCCAGCAGCTTAGGTTCGTGGCTAGCGGGTGTGTATGAGCAGTTCTTC.

The chain employs TRBV6-5 and TRBJ2-6; a weak D match, TRBD1 (6 bases). This CDR3 contains 16 residues. Deletions cut 4 bases from V and 1 base from J, with 11 bases between. In germline, CDR1 is MNHEY, CDR2 SVGAGI. CDR3 protein: CASSSQGLSGANVLTF. CDR3 nucleotide sequence: TGTGCCAGCAGTTCCCAGGGGTTGTCTGGGGCCAACGTCCTGACTTTC.

This clone came up a few times. The chain uses TRBV6-1 and TRBJ2-1; the match to TRBD2 covers 7 bases. The CDR3 runs to 17 residues. The germline V gene encodes CDR1 MNHNS and CDR2 SASEGT. J lost 7 bases, V lost 1 base, and 13 bases had no gene match. The CDR3 region has the DNA TGTGCCAGCAGTGAAGTGGCTAGCGGTCTGACTTGGAATGAGCAGTTCTTC. Its translation is CASSEVASGLTWNEQFF.

V gene TRBV28 combines with J gene TRBJ2-7; D is uncertain. Germline loops: CDR1 MDHEN, CDR2 SYDVKM. This CDR3 spans 13 amino acids. V lost 8 bases and J lost 2, with 13 bases in between. The CDR3 coding sequence is TGTGCCAGCCAGGTCCAGAGACCCTACGAGCAGTACTTC. Its protein is CASQVQRPYEQYF.

The rearrangement joins TRBV29-1 to TRBJ2-5; D may be TRBD2 (6 bases). The J call may be faulty, since TRBJ2-7 better matches the DNA end. In germline, CDR1 is SQVTM, CDR2 ANQGSEA. This CDR3 spans 13 amino acids. The CDR3 DNA reads as TGCAGCGTTGAGGGGGTAGGAGGGAGCGAGCAGTACTTC. It specifies CSVEGVGGSEQYF.

The chain links TRBV11-3 to TRBJ2-3, with no clear D. There are 13 residues in the CDR3. The V gene lost 5 bases and the J gene lost 4 bases, with 10 bases spanning the gap. Germline CDR1 SGHNT, CDR2 YENEEA. CDR3 amino acids: CASSQQPSDTQYF. The CDR3 nucleotides are TGTGCCAGCAGCCAACAACCTTCAGATACGCAGTATTTT.

The V call is TRBV10-1, the J call TRBJ2-7, with 7 bases matching TRBD1. The CDR3 covers 15 residues. Germline lookup yields CDR1 WNHNN and CDR2 SYGVQD (reference sequence). After removal of 5 bases from V and 1 base from J, the junction contained 8 bases not matched to a gene. CDR3 sequence (DNA): TGCGCCAGCAGTTACAGGGGAAATTGTTCCTACGAGCAGTACTTC. Protein sequence: CASSYRGNCSYEQYF.

Concerning this clone itself: The junction differs from germline at one of its ends, possibly a read error. The V and J genes are TRBV19 and TRBJ1-5; no clear D gene. Germline V gene data show CDR1 as LNHDA and CDR2 as SQIVND (reference sequence). This CDR3 region has 16 residues. The CDR3 nucleotides read TGTGCCAGTAGTATCGGCCGGCGCTTTAGCAATCAGCCCCAGCGTTTT. This sequence encodes CASSIGRRFSNQPQRF.

The CDR3 sequence: CASSVARDSVTIYF. In DNA form, the CDR3 reads TGTGCCAGCAGCGTCGCCCGGGACAGTGTCACCATATATTTT. The chain employs TRBV9 and TRBJ1-3, with TRBD1 identical over 7 bases. The CDR3 is 14 amino acids. Trimming took 2 bases from V and 9 from J; bases not matched to a gene: 8. Germline loops: CDR1 SGDLS, CDR2 YYNGEE.

The chain carries TRBV18 and TRBJ1-1, with 7 positions matching TRBD1. This CDR3 is built from 15 residues. Germline CDR1 KGHSH, CDR2 LQKENI. With V trimmed by 1 base and J by 5 bases, 7 bases remained unmatched. CDR3 in DNA: TGTGCCAGCTCACCACTACAGGGGACGGGAACTGAAGCTTTCTTT. Translating gives CASSPLQGTGTEAFF.

The chain couples TRBV6-1 to TRBJ2-5; tentative D call: TRBD1 (5 bases). Germline CDR1 is MNHNS and CDR2 is SASEGT. V lost 10 bases, J lost 4 bases, and 22 bases lay in between. This CDR3 is 15 amino acids long. The CDR3 here is CAILPFGQGGETQYF. The CDR3 bases are TGTGCCATCCTCCCCTTCGGGCAGGGTGGAGAGACCCAGTACTTC.

V gene TRBV30 combines with J gene TRBJ2-5; maybe TRBD1 (5 bases). The DNA end is a closer match to TRBJ2-7, so the J assignment may be wrong. This CDR3 has 13 amino acids. Looked up from germline, CDR1 is GTSNPN and CDR2 is SVGIG (reference sequence). CDR3 in DNA: TGTGCCTGGAATCCAGGGTGGCAATACGAGCAGTACTTC. Residues: CAWNPGWQYEQYF.

V is TRBV18 and J is TRBJ1-1; D not resolved. This CDR3 region has 16 residues. Trimming stripped 6 bases from V and 6 bases from J, with 23 bases between. Germline assignment: CDR1 KGHSH and CDR2 LQKENI. This chain's CDR3 is CASSLTSSVMIAEAFF. Here the CDR3 DNA reads TGTGCCAGCTCCCTGACTTCCTCTGTGATGATAGCTGAAGCTTTCTTT.

The chain recombines TRBV6-1 with TRBJ2-7, with no clear D. The CDR3 totals 11 residues. Germline lookup yields CDR1 MNHNS and CDR2 SASEGT. Trimming removed 1 base from V and 6 bases from J, with 4 bases in between. This CDR3 reads CASSEDFEQYF. The CDR3, as DNA: TGTGCCAGCAGTGAAGACTTCGAGCAGTACTTC.

The chain carries TRBV9 and TRBJ2-7, with D perhaps matching TRBD1 (6 bases). The germline V gene has CDR1 SGDLS and CDR2 YYNGEE. V gave up 4 bases and J gave up 6 bases, with 17 bases separating them. The CDR3 is 14 residues long. CDR3: CASSPRTDLGEQYF. As DNA, the CDR3 is TGTGCCAGCAGCCCACGGACAGACCTAGGCGAGCAGTACTTC.

The CDR3 here is CASSYTVASYEQYF. CDR3 DNA: TGTGCCAGCAGTTACACGGTCGCCTCCTACGAGCAGTACTTC. The rearrangement uses TRBV6-6 and TRBJ2-7, with D unresolved. The V and J ends lost 2 bases and 0 bases respectively, with 8 bases between them. The CDR3 is made up of 14 amino acids. The germline gives CDR1 MNHNY, CDR2 SVGAGI (reference sequence).

The V gene is TRBV7-2, the J gene TRBJ2-7; 9 bases are shared with TRBD1. V lost 2 bases and J lost 3; bases outside the gene matches: 8. The CDR3 has 16 amino acids. Germline V gives CDR1 SGHTA, CDR2 FQGNSA. CDR3 in amino acids: CASSLSGQGPIYEQYF. CDR3 in DNA: TGTGCCAGCAGCTTATCCGGACAGGGGCCGATCTACGAGCAGTACTTC.

The chain recombines TRBV6-5 with TRBJ1-1; a possible D gene is TRBD1 (6 bases). Germline CDR1 is MNHEY and CDR2 is SVGAGI. The V and J ends lost 0 bases and 12 bases respectively, with 14 bases between them. There are 13 residues in the CDR3. The DNA for the CDR3 is TGTGCCAGCAGTTACTCGCAGGGGTTGGAAACTTTCTTT. Translated: CASSYSQGLETFF.

V gene TRBV7-9 combines with J gene TRBJ1-1; a weak D match, TRBD1 (5 bases). Trimming cost V 0 bases and J 0 bases, with 8 bases left between them. Germline CDR1 is SEHNR and CDR2 is FQNEAQ (reference sequence). The CDR3 loop spans 15 amino acids. The CDR3 spells CASSLAQGMNTEAFF. The CDR3 bases are TGTGCCAGCAGCTTAGCGCAGGGAATGAACACTGAAGCTTTCTTT.

The genes are TRBV28 and TRBJ2-1, with 7 bases lining up with TRBD1. Germline CDR1 is MDHEN and CDR2 is SYDVKM. V shed 6 bases and J 6 bases; nucleotides not matched to a gene: 11. The CDR3 runs to 15 residues. The CDR3 sequence: CASSELLRGTNEQFF. In nucleotides, the CDR3 is TGTGCCAGCAGCGAACTTCTCAGGGGGACCAATGAGCAGTTCTTC.

The chain combines TRBV10-3 with TRBJ2-1; 7 bases match TRBD2. The CDR3 contains 18 residues. Germline assignment: CDR1 ENHRY and CDR2 SYGVKD. After removal of 5 bases from V and 0 bases from J, the junction contained 13 bases not matched to a gene. Here the CDR3 DNA reads TGTGCCATCAGTCGCCATGGCACTAGCGAAAGCTCCTACAATGAGCAGTTCTTC. Protein: CAISRHGTSESSYNEQFF.

The CDR3 DNA reads TGTGCCAGCAGCTCCCTCGGACAGGGTGACGAGCAGTACTTC. Translating gives CASSSLGQGDEQYF. This sequence joins TRBV7-3 and TRBJ2-7, with 8 bases matching TRBD1. V dropped 4 bases and J dropped 5; count of bases not matched to a gene: 7. CDR1 SGHTA and CDR2 FQGTGA come from the germline V gene. This CDR3 is built from 14 residues.

The chain carries TRBV6-6 and TRBJ1-2; D unresolved. Per germline, CDR1 MNHNY and CDR2 SVGAGI (reference sequence). The length of the CDR3 is 14 residues. The ends were cut back, 6 bases at V and 4 bases at J, with 15 bases in the middle. The CDR3 nucleotides read TGTGCCAGCAGCGAGGGTTTCTTTAGCTATGGCTACACCTTC. It yields the protein CASSEGFFSYGYTF.

This chain joins TRBV28 and TRBJ1-5; D remains ambiguous. This CDR3 comprises 17 residues. The germline V gene encodes CDR1 MDHEN and CDR2 SYDVKM. Trimming removed 5 bases from V and 1 base from J, with 18 bases in between. CDR3: CASSDSRESGSNQPQHF. In DNA form, the CDR3 reads TGTGCCAGCAGTGACTCAAGAGAATCTGGGAGCAATCAGCCCCAGCATTTT.

The chain joins TRBV10-3 to TRBJ2-1, with 11 positions matching TRBD2. V shed 0 bases and J 7 bases; nucleotides not matched to a gene: 8. The CDR3 covers 17 residues. The germline gives CDR1 ENHRY, CDR2 SYGVKD. The CDR3 spells CAISESSGGALRNEQFF. DNA of the CDR3: TGTGCCATCAGTGAGTCTAGCGGGGGGGCTTTAAGGAATGAGCAGTTCTTC.

The rearrangement links TRBV10-3 to TRBJ2-5; 7 bases match TRBD2. The DNA end is more similar to TRBJ2-7, so the J call may be wrong. Germline V lookup: CDR1 ENHRY, CDR2 SYGVKD. CDR3 length equals 15 residues. The CDR3 spells CAISGAASGTYEQYF. The CDR3 nucleotides are TGTGCCATCAGCGGGGCGGCTAGCGGTACCTACGAGCAGTACTTC.